This TCR beta chain was obtained from a study of identical twins. Only a few counts were recorded for this clonotype. Its matching antigen is unknown. MiXCR was run by TCRdb on the 5' RACE reads, yielding one entry per CDR3 protein. The data hold approximately 190,000 distinct CDR3 sequences, with more than 15% observed a single time. Study conclusions and caveats: Model-predicted out-of-frame TCR alpha sharing fell below observed values in monozygotic twins.

V gave up 2 bases and J gave up 0 bases; unmatched junction bases: 2. Germline V gives CDR1 KGHSH, CDR2 LQKENI. CDR3 length: 16 residues. These same records also appear under a second study, on T cells expressing NK-cell markers. That source notes: Among CD8+ T cells from five or six donors, dominant NKG2C+ clonotypes accounted for roughly 1.0-7.0%.

This clonotype originated in a woman aged 18-35 years in good health. The chain combines TRBV18 with TRBJ2-5, with 11 bases aligning to TRBD1. The sample comprised CD8+ T cells sorted from blood. The CDR3 here is CASSPGQGANQETQYF. CDR3 coding DNA: TGTGCCAGCTCACCAGGACAGGGGGCGAACCAAGAGACCCAGTACTTC.